The clone carrying this T cell receptor (beta chain) was counted a single time. The antigen is undetermined. The sample is drawn from a study of OX40 agonist ivuxolimab in advanced cancers. Study summary: Ivuxolimab doses were 0.01, 0.1, 0.3, 1.5, 3 or 10 mg/kg every 2 weeks. General observations from the study: Dosing at 0.1 to 3.0 mg/kg was accompanied by clonal expansion of CD4+ and CD8+ blood T cells by week 6. Some of the lowest clonal expansion was seen in partial responders at 0.1-3.0 mg/kg. Some nonresponders additionally presented with little normalized T-cell clonal expansion.

The method was immunoSEQ multiplex PCR; TCRdb's version includes in-frame clones alone and lacks a portion of them. Of 50,000 to 65,000 clones detected, 75% to 90% appear once; the ten largest clones hold about 0.74%. The length of the CDR3 is 13 residues. CDR1 and CDR2 (germline): SGHVS, FNYEAQ. V lost 6 bases, J lost 5 bases, and 13 bases lay in between. This chain joins TRBV7-6 and TRBJ2-5, with a tentative D call TRBD2 (6 bases). The source of this sequence is an adult with an advanced solid tumor such as melanoma, head and neck, liver or kidney cancer. Sequencing was performed on CD4+ or CD8+ T cells sorted from blood, taken in a trial of the OX40 agonist ivuxolimab. CDR3 in DNA: TGTGCCAGCAGTTGGGACTTCCAGGAGACCCAGTACTTC. Translation gives CASSWDFQETQYF.